The T cell receptor (beta chain) described here comes from a study of long-term antiretroviral therapy in people with HIV. This clone was seen just once. Its target is not known. The authors ran the immunoSEQ assay, v3.0, at survey level. Profiled with immunoSEQ multiplex PCR; TCRdb holds only in-frame clones, not every one. This table has 15,000 to 20,000 clones, more than 75% appearing once. Study-level points and caveats: Participants lacked recorded data on ART adherence, viral resistance or therapy changes.

Germline values: CDR1 MGHRA, CDR2 YSYEKL. V was clipped by 4 bases and J by 13 bases, with 17 bases between them. The CDR3 is made up of 13 amino acids. The receptor comes from a man between 45 and 60 years old with HIV. This chain links TRBV4-1 with TRBJ2-1; D not certain. This material consisted of unsorted PBMCs, taken 6.9 years after starting antiretroviral therapy. The CDR3 DNA follows: TGCGCCAGCAGCCCCCTCCTTCACGGCGACCAGTTCTTC. Translation gives CASSPLLHGDQFF.